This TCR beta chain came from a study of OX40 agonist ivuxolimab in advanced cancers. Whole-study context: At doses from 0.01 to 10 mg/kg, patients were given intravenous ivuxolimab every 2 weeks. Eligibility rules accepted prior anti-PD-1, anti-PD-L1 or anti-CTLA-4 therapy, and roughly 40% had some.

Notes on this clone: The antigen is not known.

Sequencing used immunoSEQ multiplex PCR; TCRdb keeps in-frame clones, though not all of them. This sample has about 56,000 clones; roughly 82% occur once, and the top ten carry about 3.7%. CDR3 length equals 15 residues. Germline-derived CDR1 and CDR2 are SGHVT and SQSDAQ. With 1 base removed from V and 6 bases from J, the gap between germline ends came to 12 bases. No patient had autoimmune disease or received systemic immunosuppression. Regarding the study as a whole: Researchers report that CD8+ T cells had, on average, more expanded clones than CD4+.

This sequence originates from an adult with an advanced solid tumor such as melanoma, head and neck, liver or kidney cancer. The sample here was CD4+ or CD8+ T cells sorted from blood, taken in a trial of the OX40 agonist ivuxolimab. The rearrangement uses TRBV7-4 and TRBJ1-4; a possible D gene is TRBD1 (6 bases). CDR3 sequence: CASSLVRGRDEKLFF. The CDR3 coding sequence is TGTGCCAGCAGCTTAGTGCGGGGGCGCGATGAAAAACTGTTTTTT.